Ten or more counts support the clone carrying this T cell receptor beta chain. Its antigen remains unknown. The entry originates in a study of tumor-infiltrating lymphocytes in primary liver carcinoma. Study overall: Patients of both sexes were 30 to 69 years old. Study results and limitations: Tumor-adjacent and tumor-blood pairs overlapped less than tumor region pairs did. Blood had a significantly lower top-250-clone fraction than tumors did (p = 0.039).

Taking roughly 20-34 mg of unsorted bulk tissue, the authors co-extracted RNA and DNA. The study enrolled treatment-naive patients with chronic HBV infection. Researchers generated TCR beta cDNA from approximately 0.55 ug of total RNA, relying on a constant-region primer. Slightly modified ARM-PCR with three nested multiplex PCR rounds yielded TCR beta libraries. Primers for the first two PCR rounds were TRBV1-TRBV30 forward primers and a C-beta reverse primer (approximately 9 cycles per round). In TCRdb, the multiplex PCR reads were re-called with MiXCR into one record per CDR3 protein. The data show approximately 88,000 distinct CDR3 sequences, around 68% seen once. Germline CDR1 reads MNHEY; CDR2 reads SVGEGT. The CDR3 contains 14 residues. The trim removed 7 bases at V and 2 bases at J, leaving 8 bases unmatched.

The sequence derives from a man aged 40-55 years with primary liver carcinoma and hepatitis B virus infection. The V and J genes are TRBV6-2 or TRBV6-3 and TRBJ2-7, with 7 nucleotides matching TRBD2. The sequenced material came from tumor-adjacent normal liver tissue. In DNA, the CDR3 is TGTGCCAGCAAGACTAGCAAAAACGCCTACGAGCAGTACTTC. Translation gives CASKTSKNAYEQYF.